The 16 T cell receptor beta chains presented below share a single source sample, sequenced in a study of T cells in tumors after PD-1 blockade. Clones were read by immunoSEQ multiplex PCR, and TCRdb kept only the in-frame ones, dropping some. The table has tens of thousands of clones, roughly four fifths seen once. This sample comprised PBMCs, obtained after anti-PD-1 treatment. Receptors originate from a human donor with basal cell carcinoma.

V gene TRBV7-9 combines with J gene TRBJ2-1; D tentatively fits TRBD1 or TRBD2 (5 bases each). This CDR3 spans 17 amino acids. The ends were cut back, 2 bases at V and 6 bases at J, with 20 bases in the middle. Looked up from germline, CDR1 is SEHNR and CDR2 is FQNEAQ (reference sequence). The CDR3 region is CASSLRHTGTRPNEQFF. CDR3 DNA: TGTGCCAGCAGCTTACGTCATACCGGGACCCGACCCAATGAGCAGTTCTTC.

The sample holds one count of this clone. This chain uses TRBV18 with TRBJ2-3; no clear D gene. The CDR3 has 13 residues. Per the germline V gene, CDR1 is KGHSH and CDR2 is LQKENI. V lost 6 bases and J 2 bases, leaving 9 bases between the germline ends. The CDR3 DNA follows: TGTGCCAGCTCTGAGGACCTCACAGATACGCAGTATTTT. Residues: CASSEDLTDTQYF.

The chain uses TRBV7-2 and TRBJ1-2; 10 bases fit TRBD1. The CDR3 spans 15 residues. After removal of 1 base from V and 2 bases from J, the junction contained 1 base not matched to a gene. Germline-derived CDR1 and CDR2 are SGHTA and FQGNSA. The CDR3 protein is CASSLGDRGNYGYTF. CDR3 nucleotides: TGTGCCAGCAGCTTAGGGGACAGGGGAAACTATGGCTACACCTTC.

In this sample, this clone turned up once. V gene TRBV5-1 combines with J gene TRBJ2-7, with 7 bases identical to TRBD1. V trimming: 4 bases; J trimming: 7 bases; junction bases outside the gene matches: 8. The germline V gene encodes CDR1 SGHRS and CDR2 YFSETQ. This CDR3 is 13 amino acids long. This chain's CDR3 is CASSPGTAGEQYF. The CDR3 nucleotides are TGCGCCAGCAGCCCGGGGACAGCTGGAGAGCAGTACTTC.

The chain joins TRBV7-2 to TRBJ2-5; the D is unclear. V lost 2 bases and J 6 bases, leaving 13 bases between the germline ends. The CDR3 covers 14 residues. Per the germline V gene, CDR1 is SGHTA and CDR2 is FQGNSA. The CDR3 loop reads CASSLSTVGKTQYF. CDR3 DNA: TGTGCCAGCAGCTTATCGACGGTCGGAAAGACCCAGTACTTC.

The CDR3 sequence is CTSSQDMVVAGVWCFEQFF. CDR3 bases: TGCACCAGCAGCCAAGATATGGTAGTAGCGGGAGTCTGGTGCTTTGAGCAGTTCTTC. V and J are TRBV1 and TRBJ2-1; the table calls TRBD2, which could not be checked here. TRBV1 is termed a pseudogene. This CDR3 has 19 residues.

By sample share, this clone is hyperexpanded. This chain joins TRBV12-3 or TRBV12-4 and TRBJ2-5; no reliable D call. V lost 2 bases, J lost 5 bases, and 6 bases lay in between. The CDR3 extends over 12 amino acids. The CDR3 loop is CASSLRVETQYF. In nucleotides, the CDR3 is TGTGCCAGCAGTTTAAGGGTGGAGACCCAGTACTTC.

The chain recombines TRBV7-2 with TRBJ2-1; D perhaps matches TRBD2 (5 bases). From germline, CDR1 is SGHTA and CDR2 FQGNSA. Trimming removed 5 bases at V and 7 bases at J, with 18 bases between. The CDR3 runs to 15 residues. DNA of the CDR3: TGTGCCAGCAGCGAGCGGAGACCTCCCTTTAATGAGCAGTTCTTC. Its translation is CASSERRPPFNEQFF.

The sample holds one count of this clone. The chain uses TRBV6-2 or TRBV6-3 and TRBJ2-4, with D possibly being TRBD2 (5 bases). The CDR3 covers 14 residues. V gave up 3 bases and J gave up 2 bases, with 8 bases separating them. Germline V gene lookup returns CDR1 MNHEY and CDR2 SVGEGT. In DNA, the CDR3 is TGTGCCAGCAGTTATGAGGGAACCAAAAACATTCAGTACTTC. This codes for CASSYEGTKNIQYF.

Here the CDR3 reads CASSQRGGNSYEQYF. For the CDR3, the DNA is TGTGCCAGCAGCCAGCGTGGGGGAAACTCCTACGAGCAGTACTTC. The chain has TRBV6-2 or TRBV6-3 and TRBJ2-7; D might be TRBD1 or TRBD2, each matching 5 bases. Germline CDR1 MNHEY, CDR2 SVGEGT. The CDR3 has 15 residues. Trimming took 6 bases from V and 0 from J, leaving 15 bases between them.

The rearrangement links TRBV3-1 (or the pseudogene TRBV3-2) to TRBJ2-1; D may be TRBD1 or TRBD2 (5 bases each). The CDR3 sequence is 14 residues long. The germline CDR1 and CDR2 sequences are LGHDT and YNNKEL (reference sequence). The V end was cut by 4 bases, the J end by 8 bases, with 15 bases between. The CDR3 DNA reads TGTGCCAGCAGCCGGCGTGGGGGAAGGGATGAGCAGTTCTTC. Its translation: CASSRRGGRDEQFF.

This chain connects TRBV7-2 to TRBJ2-1; 10 bases map to TRBD1. Germline V gene sequence: CDR1 SGHTA, CDR2 FQGNSA. This CDR3 has 15 residues. J gave up 7 bases and V 3 bases, and 6 bases lay outside the gene matches. The CDR3 is CASSFSGTGVNEQFF. In DNA, the CDR3 is TGTGCCAGCAGCTTTTCCGGGACAGGGGTAAATGAGCAGTTCTTC.

This chain joins TRBV24-1 and TRBJ1-1; D not certain. The V and J ends lost 7 bases and 5 bases respectively, with 13 bases between them. The length of the CDR3 is 13 residues. Germline assignment: CDR1 KGHDR and CDR2 SFDVKD. Here the CDR3 reads CATRNTDSTEAFF. CDR3 coding DNA: TGTGCCACCAGGAATACAGATTCGACTGAAGCTTTCTTT.

The V and J genes are TRBV7-3 and TRBJ2-7; 7 bases fit TRBD1. This CDR3 spans 14 amino acids. V was clipped by 2 bases and J by 7 bases; unmatched bases: 8. Germline loops: CDR1 SGHTA, CDR2 FQGTGA. As DNA, the CDR3 is TGTGCCAGCAGCTTAGACGGGGACAGTGGGGAGCAGTACTTC. This encodes CASSLDGDSGEQYF.

The gene calls are TRBV11-3 and TRBJ2-1; the D is unclear. With 1 base removed from V and 8 bases from J, the gap between germline ends came to 9 bases. This CDR3 has 13 amino acids. In germline, CDR1 is SGHNT, CDR2 YENEEA. The CDR3 loop reads CASSLVRVYEQFF. For the CDR3, the DNA is TGTGCCAGCAGCTTAGTTCGGGTCTATGAGCAGTTCTTC.

This clone was detected a few times. The V gene is TRBV6-5, the J gene TRBJ2-3, with 11 positions matching TRBD2. The CDR3 covers 15 residues. Germline V gene lookup returns CDR1 MNHEY and CDR2 SVGAGI. Trimming at V came to 6 bases and at J to 4 bases, leaving 6 bases not matched to a gene. The CDR3 loop reads CASRMTSGDPDTQYF. CDR3 bases: TGTGCCAGCAGAATGACTAGCGGGGACCCAGATACGCAGTATTTT.